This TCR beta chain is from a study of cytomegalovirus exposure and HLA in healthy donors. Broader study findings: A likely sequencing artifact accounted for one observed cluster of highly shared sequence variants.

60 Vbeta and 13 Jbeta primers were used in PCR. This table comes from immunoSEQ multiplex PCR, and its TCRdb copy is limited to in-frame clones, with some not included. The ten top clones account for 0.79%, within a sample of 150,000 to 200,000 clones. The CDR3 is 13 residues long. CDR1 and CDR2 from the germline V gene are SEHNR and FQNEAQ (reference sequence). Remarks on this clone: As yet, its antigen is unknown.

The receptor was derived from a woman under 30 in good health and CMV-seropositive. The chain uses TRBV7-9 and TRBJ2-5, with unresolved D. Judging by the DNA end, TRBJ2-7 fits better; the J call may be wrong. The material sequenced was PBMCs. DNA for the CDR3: TGTGCCAGCAGCACTGGGCGACCCTACGAGCAGTACTTC. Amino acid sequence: CASSTGRPYEQYF.